The clone carrying this T cell receptor beta chain was seen many times. The antigen is not known. Template material for amplifying TCR beta CDR3 regions consisted of RNA transcripts. The primer set for the first-round RT-PCR of the TCR CDR3 was HTBI. From the multiplex PCR reads, TCRdb called clonotypes with MiXCR, one entry per CDR3 protein. The sample holds approximately 400,000 distinct CDR3 sequences, 15% to 19% seen once. The sample is drawn from a study of T cells in Graves' hyperthyroidism and ophthalmopathy. Study-wide points: Within blood appeared most thyroid clonotypes that had expanded above 0.001. Ophthalmopathy prediction by the model preceded onset by a median about 6 months.

Diagnostic assessment was based on clinical symptoms, serum thyroxine and TRAb, thyroid ultrasound and orbital computed tomography. The sample was blood. This receptor was obtained from a woman between 18 and 29 years old with Graves' hyperthyroidism.

This CDR3 is CASSPSGGPQHF. CDR3 bases: TGTGCCAGCAGTCCCTCGGGGGGGCCCCAGCATTTT. The chain combines TRBV6-1 with TRBJ1-5; possibly TRBD1 for D (5 bases). The CDR3 has 12 amino acids. CDR1 and CDR2 from the germline V gene are MNHNS and SASEGT. The germline V and J ends were trimmed by 5 bases and 9 bases, with 11 bases remaining between them.